This T cell receptor beta chain was recorded in a study of cytomegalovirus exposure and HLA in healthy donors. General study points: The investigators catalogued some 160 TCR beta chains as cytomegalovirus-associated. It was reportedly the case that the classifier diagnosed cytomegalovirus status with high specificity and sensitivity. Despite most TCR sequences being rare, some public TCRs occurred in many donors.

This clone has only a few counts. The target antigen is unknown. The approximately 120-subject validation cohort, separate from the approximately 670-subject first cohort, included the donors. The assay was immunoSEQ multiplex PCR, and TCRdb's table has in-frame clones only and misses some. The sample has under 200,000 clones, roughly 81% seen once. Sequenced: PBMCs. The sequence was obtained from a woman aged 25 to 39 in good health and CMV-seronegative.

Written as DNA, the CDR3 is TGTGCCAGCAGTTCCGGGACAGGGGGTCAGCCCCAGCATTTT. Translation gives CASSSGTGGQPQHF. The chain is built from TRBV6-5 and TRBJ1-5; 11 nucleotides match TRBD1. Per the germline V gene, CDR1 is MNHEY and CDR2 is SVGAGI. This CDR3 has 14 amino acids. V was pared by 4 bases and J by 6 bases, with 2 bases of the junction left unmatched.